The 23 T cell receptor beta chains in this list originate from one sample, sequenced in a study of blood T cell repertoires in COVID-19. Repertoires were generated with immunoSEQ multiplex PCR, while TCRdb's copy carries only in-frame clones and drops some. The repertoire holds more than 150,000 clones, more than 65% seen once, with roughly 14% in the top ten. Sample: peripheral blood. The receptor set was obtained from an elderly woman with acute or convalescent COVID-19.

This chain links TRBV9 with TRBJ2-7, with 11 bases that match TRBD2. Looked up from germline, CDR1 is SGDLS and CDR2 is YYNGEE. The CDR3 consists of 14 residues. V gave up 0 bases and J gave up 6 bases; unmatched junction bases: 2. CDR3 bases: TGTGCCAGCAGCGTAGGGCTAGCGGGAGGCGAGCAGTACTTC. Translation: CASSVGLAGGEQYF.

This clone has a handful of counts. DNA of the CDR3: TGTGCCAGTAGTTTACAGGGAGGGGGCTACACCTTC. Its protein product is CASSLQGGGYTF. The chain combines TRBV19 with TRBJ1-2; a possible D gene is TRBD1 (6 bases). Germline CDR1 is LNHDA and CDR2 is SQIVND (reference sequence). The CDR3 totals 12 residues. V lost 5 bases and J lost 8, with 12 bases in between.

This chain uses TRBV3-1 (or the pseudogene TRBV3-2) with TRBJ1-6, with D possibly TRBD1 on 5 matching bases. The CDR3 has 16 residues. V was pared by 1 base and J by 10 bases, with 17 bases between. Germline V gene lookup returns CDR1 LGHDT and CDR2 YNNKEL (reference sequence). In DNA, the CDR3 is TGTGCCAGCAGCCAAGGAGGAGGGGTCTCCCCGTCACCCCTCCACTTT. Translation: CASSQGGGVSPSPLHF.

This clone was detected only a few times. The chain employs TRBV2 and TRBJ2-2; 9 bases are shared with TRBD2. This CDR3 has 14 amino acids. V trimming: 4 bases; J trimming: 7 bases; junction bases outside the gene matches: 4. Germline V gene data show CDR1 as SNHLY and CDR2 as FYNNEI. Written as DNA, the CDR3 is TGTGCCAGCAGTGTGCCTAGCGGGGTCGGGGAGCTGTTTTTT. It encodes CASSVPSGVGELFF. Full variable domain (remainder filled in from reference TRBV2 and TRBJ2-2): EPEVTQTPSHQVTQMGQEVILRCVPISNHLYFYWYRQILGQKVEFLVSFYNNEISEKSEIFDDQFSVERPDGSNFTLKIRSTKLEDSAMYFCASSVPSGVGELFFGEGSRLTVL.

This clone was detected a few times. The chain carries TRBV5-1 and TRBJ2-7; 9 nucleotides match TRBD1. This CDR3 is built from 14 residues. V shed 4 bases and J 5 bases; nucleotides not matched to a gene: 7. Germline V gives CDR1 SGHRS, CDR2 YFSETQ. The CDR3 is CASSTGTGSDEQYF. Here the CDR3 DNA reads TGCGCCAGCAGCACCGGGACAGGGAGTGACGAGCAGTACTTC.

The chain recombines TRBV5-1 with TRBJ2-2; 8 bases are shared with TRBD2. Germline V lookup: CDR1 SGHRS, CDR2 YFSETQ. With 2 bases clipped from V and 6 bases from J, the junction kept 6 bases outside the gene matches. The CDR3 loop spans 15 amino acids. Written as DNA, the CDR3 is TGCGCCAGCAGCTTAGCGGGAGTTGATTCCGGGGAGCTGTTTTTT. It is translated as CASSLAGVDSGELFF. Full variable domain (remainder filled in from reference TRBV5-1 and TRBJ2-2): KAGVTQTPRYLIKTRGQQVTLSCSPISGHRSVSWYQQTPGQGLQFLFEYFSETQRNKGNFPGRFSGRQFSNSRSEMNVSTLELGDSALYLCASSLAGVDSGELFFGEGSRLTVL.

The rearrangement links TRBV4-2 to TRBJ1-4; possibly TRBD1 for D (6 bases). Germline values: CDR1 LGHNA, CDR2 YNFKEQ. Trimming took off 0 bases at V and 7 bases at J, with 15 bases between the two ends. There are 16 residues in the CDR3. The CDR3 sequence: CASSQDFGQGSEKLFF. CDR3 nucleotide sequence: TGTGCCAGCAGCCAAGATTTCGGGCAGGGGAGTGAAAAACTGTTTTTT.

The chain combines TRBV6-1 with TRBJ1-2, with unresolved D. Germline CDR1 reads MNHNS; CDR2 reads SASEGT. Trimming stripped 0 bases from V and 3 bases from J, with 11 bases between. The CDR3 spans 15 residues. CDR3 region: CASSEAHSLHYGYTF. The DNA of the CDR3 is TGTGCCAGCAGTGAAGCCCACAGCTTGCACTATGGCTACACCTTC.

This chain links TRBV24-1 with TRBJ1-2; D is uncertain. With 4 bases removed from V and 4 bases from J, the gap between germline ends came to 12 bases. CDR1 KGHDR and CDR2 SFDVKD come from the germline V gene. The CDR3 loop spans 14 amino acids. The CDR3 region is CATSEAGLTYGYTF. The CDR3 DNA follows: TGTGCCACCAGTGAAGCCGGACTAACCTATGGCTACACCTTC.

The V gene is TRBV6-5, the J gene TRBJ1-4; 8 positions match TRBD1. The CDR3 extends over 15 amino acids. Germline V gene sequence: CDR1 MNHEY, CDR2 SVGAGI. V dropped 6 bases and J dropped 3; count of bases not matched to a gene: 6. The CDR3 protein is CASRTTGAANEKLFF. The CDR3, as DNA: TGTGCCAGCAGGACGACAGGGGCGGCTAATGAAAAACTGTTTTTT.

The V call is TRBV2, the J call TRBJ1-2; 10 positions agree with TRBD1. V was clipped by 7 bases and J by 5 bases; unmatched bases: 7. CDR3 length: 14 amino acids. Germline-derived CDR1 and CDR2 are SNHLY and FYNNEI. The CDR3 region has the DNA TGTGCCAGCAATCCGGGACAGGGGAGGTATGGCTACACCTTC. Its translation is CASNPGQGRYGYTF.

The CDR3 region is CASERQLNTEAFF. The CDR3 coding sequence is TGTGCCAGCGAGAGACAGCTGAACACTGAAGCTTTCTTT. The J gene is TRBJ1-1, the V gene TRBV2; D perhaps matches TRBD1 (5 bases). Trimming took off 8 bases at V and 0 bases at J, with 10 bases between the two ends. CDR3 length equals 13 residues. In germline, CDR1 is SNHLY, CDR2 FYNNEI.

The V call is TRBV18, the J call TRBJ1-3; unclear D gene. Trimming pared 1 base from V and 0 bases from J, leaving 7 bases between. CDR1 is KGHSH, CDR2 LQKENI, per germline. CDR3 length equals 15 residues. The CDR3 DNA is TGTGCCAGCTCACCACGTTCGGGCTCTGGAAACACCATATATTTT. Amino acid sequence: CASSPRSGSGNTIYF. Full variable domain (outside the CDR3, taken from reference TRBV18 and TRBJ1-3): NAGVMQNPRHLVRRRGQEARLRCSPMKGHSHVYWYRQLPEEGLKFMVYLQKENIIDESGMPKERFSAEFPKEGPSILRIQQVVRGDSAAYFCASSPRSGSGNTIYFGEGSWLTVV.

The CDR3 region has the DNA TGTGCCAGCAGCGCGCCCTGGGGCGGGACGAACACCGGGGAGCTGTTTTTT. It specifies CASSAPWGGTNTGELFF. The chain links TRBV7-6 to TRBJ2-2; possibly TRBD2 for D (6 bases). CDR3 size: 17 residues. Germline loops: CDR1 SGHVS, CDR2 FNYEAQ. The V gene lost 5 bases and the J gene lost 0 bases, with 16 bases spanning the gap.

The V and J genes are TRBV6-5 and TRBJ1-2, with 7 bases aligning to TRBD1. Germline-derived CDR1 and CDR2 are MNHEY and SVGAGI. The CDR3 loop spans 14 amino acids. With V trimmed by 5 bases and J by 4 bases, 7 bases remained unmatched. CDR3 loop: CASSPTGTVYGYTF. The DNA of the CDR3 is TGTGCCAGCAGTCCGACTGGGACAGTCTATGGCTACACCTTC.

This chain uses TRBV6-5 with TRBJ2-7; TRBD1 agrees at 7 bases. Germline loops: CDR1 MNHEY, CDR2 SVGAGI. With V trimmed by 6 bases and J by 3 bases, 8 bases remained unmatched. The CDR3 runs to 14 residues. The CDR3 region has the DNA TGTGCCAGCAGACAACACTCAGGGGGCTACGAGCAGTACTTC. It codes for CASRQHSGGYEQYF.

The V call is TRBV7-8, the J call TRBJ2-7, with TRBD2 as a possible D gene (6 bases). Germline V gene lookup returns CDR1 SGHVS and CDR2 FQNEAQ. The CDR3 consists of 13 residues. Between the trimmed V and J ends, which lost 7 bases and 1 base, there was a span of 11 bases. The CDR3 reads CASTLGRSYEQYF. CDR3 nucleotide sequence: TGTGCCAGCACTCTTGGGAGGTCCTACGAGCAGTACTTC.

The gene calls are TRBV3-1 (or the pseudogene TRBV3-2) and TRBJ2-1; D gene ambiguous. The CDR3 extends over 15 amino acids. CDR1 LGHDT and CDR2 YNNKEL come from the germline V gene (reference sequence). Trimming pared 0 bases from V and 3 bases from J, leaving 9 bases between. In DNA, the CDR3 is TGTGCCAGCAGCCAAGATGCCAGATTCTACAATGAGCAGTTCTTC. It yields the protein CASSQDARFYNEQFF.

This clone has more than one count but fewer than ten. V gene TRBV2 combines with J gene TRBJ2-7; TRBD2 aligns across 12 bases. The germline CDR1 and CDR2 sequences are SNHLY and FYNNEI. The CDR3 has 14 residues. V lost 6 bases to trimming and J lost 3 bases; unmatched junction nucleotides: 3. CDR3 sequence (DNA): TGTGCCAGCAGGCGGACTAGCGGGGACTACGAGCAGTACTTC. It translates to CASRRTSGDYEQYF.

J is TRBJ1-1 and V is TRBV5-1; D is perhaps TRBD1 (6 bases). The V and J ends lost 2 bases and 0 bases respectively, with 14 bases between them. This CDR3 has 16 amino acids. The V gene's germline CDR1 is SGHRS and CDR2 YFSETQ. The CDR3 loop reads CASSFGTPFMNTEAFF. DNA of the CDR3: TGCGCCAGCAGCTTTGGGACACCCTTTATGAACACTGAAGCTTTCTTT.

This clone was detected only a few times. The V and J genes are TRBV11-2 and TRBJ2-7, with 8 bases that match TRBD2. Trimming took 0 bases from V and 7 from J; bases not matched to a gene: 5. The CDR3 runs 14 residues. Germline V gives CDR1 SGHAT, CDR2 FQNNGV. As DNA, the CDR3 is TGTGCCAGCAGCTTAGAGCGGGGGGACCTAGAGCAGTACTTC. This codes for CASSLERGDLEQYF.

This clone was seen only once. V gene TRBV5-4 combines with J gene TRBJ2-5; TRBD1 matches 8 bases. This CDR3 has 13 amino acids. V was pared by 4 bases and J by 4 bases, with 3 bases of the junction left unmatched. The germline V gene encodes CDR1 SGHNT and CDR2 YYREEE (reference sequence). The CDR3 loop reads CASSPDRAETQYF. Written as DNA, the CDR3 is TGTGCCAGCAGCCCGGACAGGGCAGAGACCCAGTACTTC.

This chain links TRBV14 with TRBJ2-1; 8 bases match TRBD1. J lost 3 bases, V lost 0 bases, and 10 bases had no gene match. Germline assignment: CDR1 SGHDN and CDR2 FVKESK. This CDR3 contains 18 residues. The CDR3 region is CASSQDLWDRNYYNEQFF. CDR3 DNA: TGTGCCAGCAGCCAAGATCTATGGGACAGGAATTACTACAATGAGCAGTTCTTC.